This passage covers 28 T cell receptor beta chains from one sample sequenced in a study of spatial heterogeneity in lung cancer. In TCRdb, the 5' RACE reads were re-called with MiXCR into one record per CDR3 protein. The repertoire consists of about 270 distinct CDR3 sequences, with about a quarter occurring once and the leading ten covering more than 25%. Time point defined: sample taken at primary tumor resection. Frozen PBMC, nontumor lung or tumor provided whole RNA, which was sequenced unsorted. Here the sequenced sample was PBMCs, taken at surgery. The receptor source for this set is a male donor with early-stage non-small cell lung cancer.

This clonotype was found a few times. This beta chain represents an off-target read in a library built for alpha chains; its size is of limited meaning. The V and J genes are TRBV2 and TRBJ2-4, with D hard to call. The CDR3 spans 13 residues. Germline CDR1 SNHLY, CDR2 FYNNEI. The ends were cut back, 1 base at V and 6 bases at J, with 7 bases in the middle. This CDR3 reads CASSEEYPNIQYF. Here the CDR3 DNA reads TGTGCCAGCAGTGAAGAGTATCCAAACATTCAGTACTTC.

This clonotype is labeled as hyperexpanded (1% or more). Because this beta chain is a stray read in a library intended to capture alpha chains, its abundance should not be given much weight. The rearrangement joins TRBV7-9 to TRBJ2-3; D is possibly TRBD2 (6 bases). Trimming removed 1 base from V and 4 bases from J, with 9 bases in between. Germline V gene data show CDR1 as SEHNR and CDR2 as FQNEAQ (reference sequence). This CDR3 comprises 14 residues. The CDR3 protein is CASSLEVAADTQYF. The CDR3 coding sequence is TGTGCCAGCAGCTTAGAGGTAGCGGCAGATACGCAGTATTTT.

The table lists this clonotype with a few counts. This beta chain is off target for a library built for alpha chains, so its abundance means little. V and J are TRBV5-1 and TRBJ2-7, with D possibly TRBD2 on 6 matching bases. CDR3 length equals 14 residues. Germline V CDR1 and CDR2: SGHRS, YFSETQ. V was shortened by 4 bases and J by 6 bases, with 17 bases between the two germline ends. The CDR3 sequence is CASSEDGGGREQYF. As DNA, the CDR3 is TGCGCCAGCAGCGAGGATGGGGGAGGTCGCGAGCAGTACTTC. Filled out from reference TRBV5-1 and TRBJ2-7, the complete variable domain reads KAGVTQTPRYLIKTRGQQVTLSCSPISGHRSVSWYQQTPGQGLQFLFEYFSETQRNKGNFPGRFSGRQFSNSRSEMNVSTLELGDSALYLCASSEDGGGREQYFGPGTRLTVT.

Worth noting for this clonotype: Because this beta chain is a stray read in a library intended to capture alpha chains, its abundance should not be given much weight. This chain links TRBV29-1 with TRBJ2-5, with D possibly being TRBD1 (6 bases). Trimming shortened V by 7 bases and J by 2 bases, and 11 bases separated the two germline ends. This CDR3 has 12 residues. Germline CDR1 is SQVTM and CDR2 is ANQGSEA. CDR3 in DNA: TGCAGCGCAGGACAGAATCAAGAGACCCAGTACTTC. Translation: CSAGQNQETQYF.

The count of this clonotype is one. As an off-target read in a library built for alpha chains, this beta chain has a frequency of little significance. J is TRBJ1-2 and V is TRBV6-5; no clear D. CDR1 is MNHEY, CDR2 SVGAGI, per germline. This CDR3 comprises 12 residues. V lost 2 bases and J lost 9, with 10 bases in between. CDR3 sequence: CASSYRGLSYTF. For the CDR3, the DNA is TGTGCCAGCAGTTACAGAGGACTAAGCTACACCTTC.

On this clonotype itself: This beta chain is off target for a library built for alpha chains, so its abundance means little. This chain's CDR3 is CSALPRTDTQYF. CDR3 sequence (DNA): TGCAGCGCACTCCCGCGCACAGATACGCAGTATTTT. The chain recombines TRBV29-1 with TRBJ2-3; D is unresolved. The CDR3 sequence is 12 residues long. Per the germline V gene, CDR1 is SQVTM and CDR2 is ANQGSEA. Trimming shortened V by 7 bases and J by 1 base, and 9 bases separated the two germline ends.

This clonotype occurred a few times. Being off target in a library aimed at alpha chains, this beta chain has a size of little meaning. The chain's CDR3 is CASSQAPETGELFF. The CDR3 coding sequence is TGTGCCAGCAGTCAGGCCCCGGAAACCGGGGAGCTGTTTTTT. The genes are TRBV3-1 and TRBJ2-2; D is undetermined. The CDR3 has 14 amino acids. The germline gives CDR1 LGHDT, CDR2 YNNKEL (reference sequence). Trimming removed 6 bases at V and 5 bases at J, with 13 bases between. Variable domain in full (rest from reference TRBV3-1 and TRBJ2-2): DTAVSQTPKYLVTQMGNDKSIKCEQNLGHDTMYWYKQDSKKFLKIMFSYNNKELIINETVPNRFSPKSPDKAHLNLHINSLELGDSAVYFCASSQAPETGELFFGEGSRLTVL.

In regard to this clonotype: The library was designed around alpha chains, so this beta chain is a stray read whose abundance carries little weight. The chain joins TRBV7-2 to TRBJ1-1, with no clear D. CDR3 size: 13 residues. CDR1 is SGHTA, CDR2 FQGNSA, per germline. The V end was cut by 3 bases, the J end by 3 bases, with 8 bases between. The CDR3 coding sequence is TGTGCCAGCAGCTTTGGCAGGTACACTGAAGCTTTCTTT. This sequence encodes CASSFGRYTEAFF.

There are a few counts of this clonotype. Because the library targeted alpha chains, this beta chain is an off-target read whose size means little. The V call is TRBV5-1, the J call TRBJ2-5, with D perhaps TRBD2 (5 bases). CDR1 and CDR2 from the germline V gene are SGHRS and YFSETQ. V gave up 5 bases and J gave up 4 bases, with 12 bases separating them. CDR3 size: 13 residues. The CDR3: CASRYRDRETQYF. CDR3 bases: TGCGCCAGCAGATACCGGGATAGAGAGACCCAGTACTTC.

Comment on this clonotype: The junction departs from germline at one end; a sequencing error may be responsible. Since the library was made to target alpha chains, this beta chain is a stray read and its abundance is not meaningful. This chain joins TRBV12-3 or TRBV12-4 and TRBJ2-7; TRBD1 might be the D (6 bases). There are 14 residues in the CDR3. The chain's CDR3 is CASSLGGPGDKQYF. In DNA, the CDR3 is TGTGCCAGCAGCTTAGGGGGACCCGGCGACAAGCAGTACTTC.

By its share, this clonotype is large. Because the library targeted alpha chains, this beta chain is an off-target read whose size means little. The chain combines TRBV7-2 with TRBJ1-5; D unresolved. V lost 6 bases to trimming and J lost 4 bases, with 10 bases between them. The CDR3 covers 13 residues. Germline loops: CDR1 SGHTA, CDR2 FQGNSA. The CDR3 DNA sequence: TGTGCCAGCAGTCTGACCGCGAATCAGCCCCAGCATTTT. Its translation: CASSLTANQPQHF.

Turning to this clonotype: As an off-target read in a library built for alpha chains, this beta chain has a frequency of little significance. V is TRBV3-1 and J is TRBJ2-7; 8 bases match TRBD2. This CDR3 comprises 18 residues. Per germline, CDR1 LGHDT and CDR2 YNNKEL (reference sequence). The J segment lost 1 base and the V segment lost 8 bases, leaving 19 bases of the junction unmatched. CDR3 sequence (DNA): TGTGCCAGCGGAGGACGGGGACTACAGCGGGAGTATTCCTACGAGCAGTACTTC. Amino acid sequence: CASGGRGLQREYSYEQYF.

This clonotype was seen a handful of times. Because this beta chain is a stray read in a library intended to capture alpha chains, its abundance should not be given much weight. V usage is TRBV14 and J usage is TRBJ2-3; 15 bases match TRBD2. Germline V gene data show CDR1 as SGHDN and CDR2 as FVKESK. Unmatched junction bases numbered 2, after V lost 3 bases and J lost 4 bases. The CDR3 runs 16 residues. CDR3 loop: CASSQGLAGGADTQYF. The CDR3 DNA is TGTGCCAGCAGCCAGGGACTAGCGGGAGGCGCAGATACGCAGTATTTT.

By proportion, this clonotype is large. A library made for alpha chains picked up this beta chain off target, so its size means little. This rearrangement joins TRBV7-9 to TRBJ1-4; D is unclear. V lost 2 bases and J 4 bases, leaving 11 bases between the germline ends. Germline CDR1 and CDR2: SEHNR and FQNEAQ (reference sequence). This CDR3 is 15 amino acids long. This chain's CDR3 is CASSLFETVNEKLFF. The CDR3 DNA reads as TGTGCCAGCAGCTTATTTGAGACGGTTAATGAAAAACTGTTTTTT.

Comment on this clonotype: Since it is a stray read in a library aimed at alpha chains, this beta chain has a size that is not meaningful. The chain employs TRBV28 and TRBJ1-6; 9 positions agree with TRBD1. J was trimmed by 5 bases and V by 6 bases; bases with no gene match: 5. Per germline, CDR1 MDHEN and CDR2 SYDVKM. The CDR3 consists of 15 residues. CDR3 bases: TGTGCCAGCAGCCCCGGGACAGGGCATAATTCACCCCTCCACTTT. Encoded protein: CASSPGTGHNSPLHF. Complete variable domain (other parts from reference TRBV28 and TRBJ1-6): DVKVTQSSRYLVKRTGEKVFLECVQDMDHENMFWYRQDPGLGLRLIYFSYDVKMKEKGDIPEGYSVSREKKERFSLILESASTNQTSMYLCASSPGTGHNSPLHFGNGTRLTVT.

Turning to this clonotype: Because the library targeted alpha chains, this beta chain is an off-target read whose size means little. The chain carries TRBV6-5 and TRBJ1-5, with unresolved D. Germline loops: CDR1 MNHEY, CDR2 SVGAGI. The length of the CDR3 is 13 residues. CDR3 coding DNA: TGTGGCCGGGCGGTCAATAGCAATCAGCCCCAGCATTTT. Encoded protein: CGRAVNSNQPQHF.

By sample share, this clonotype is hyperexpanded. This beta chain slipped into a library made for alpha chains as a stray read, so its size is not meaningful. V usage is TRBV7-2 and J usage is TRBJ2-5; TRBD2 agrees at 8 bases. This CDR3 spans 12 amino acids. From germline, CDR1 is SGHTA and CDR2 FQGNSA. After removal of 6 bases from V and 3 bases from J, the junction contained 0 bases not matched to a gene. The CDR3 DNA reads TGTGCCAGCAGTAGCGGGGAAGAGACCCAGTACTTC. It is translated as CASSSGEETQYF.

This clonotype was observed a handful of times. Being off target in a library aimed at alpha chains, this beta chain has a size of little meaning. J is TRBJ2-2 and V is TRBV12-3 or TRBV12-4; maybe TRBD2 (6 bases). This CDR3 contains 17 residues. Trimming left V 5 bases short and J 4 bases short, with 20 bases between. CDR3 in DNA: TGTGCCAGCAGTCCTTACCGTGGGGGGACTGTCACCGGGGAGCTGTTTTTT. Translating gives CASSPYRGGTVTGELFF.

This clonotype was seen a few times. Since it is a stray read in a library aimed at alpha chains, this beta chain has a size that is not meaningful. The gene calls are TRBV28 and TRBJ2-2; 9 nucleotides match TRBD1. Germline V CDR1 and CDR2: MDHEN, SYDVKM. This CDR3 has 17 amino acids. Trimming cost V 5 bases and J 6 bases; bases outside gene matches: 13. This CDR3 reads CASSEESDRGYSGELFF. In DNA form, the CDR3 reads TGTGCCAGCAGTGAGGAATCGGACAGGGGATACTCCGGGGAGCTGTTTTTT.

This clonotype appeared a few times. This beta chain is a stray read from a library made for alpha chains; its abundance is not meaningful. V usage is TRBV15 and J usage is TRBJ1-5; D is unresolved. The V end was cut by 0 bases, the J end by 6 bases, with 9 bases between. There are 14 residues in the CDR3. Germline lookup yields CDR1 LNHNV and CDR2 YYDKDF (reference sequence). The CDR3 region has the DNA TGTGCCACCAGCAGAGACAACTCAGGTCAGCCCCAGCATTTT. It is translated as CATSRDNSGQPQHF.

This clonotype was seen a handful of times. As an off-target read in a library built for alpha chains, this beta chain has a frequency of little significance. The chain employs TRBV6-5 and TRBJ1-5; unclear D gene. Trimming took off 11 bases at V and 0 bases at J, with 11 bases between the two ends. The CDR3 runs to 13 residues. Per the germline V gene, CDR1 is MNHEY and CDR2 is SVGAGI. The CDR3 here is CARAVNSNQPQHF. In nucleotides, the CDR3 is TGTGCCCGGGCGGTCAATAGCAATCAGCCCCAGCATTTT.

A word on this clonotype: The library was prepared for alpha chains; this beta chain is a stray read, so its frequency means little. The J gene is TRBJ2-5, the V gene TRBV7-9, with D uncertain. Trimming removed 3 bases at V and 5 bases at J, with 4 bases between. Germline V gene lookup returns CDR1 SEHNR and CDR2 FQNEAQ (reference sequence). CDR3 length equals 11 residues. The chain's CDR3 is CASSFGETQYF. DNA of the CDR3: TGTGCCAGCAGCTTCGGGGAGACCCAGTACTTC.

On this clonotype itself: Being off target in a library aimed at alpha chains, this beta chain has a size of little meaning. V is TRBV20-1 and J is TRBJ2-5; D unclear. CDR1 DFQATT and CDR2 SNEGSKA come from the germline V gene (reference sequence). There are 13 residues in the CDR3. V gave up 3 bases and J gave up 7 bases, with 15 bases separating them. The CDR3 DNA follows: TGCAGTGCTAGTAGGCAGGTCATAGGGACCCAGTACTTC. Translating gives CSASRQVIGTQYF.

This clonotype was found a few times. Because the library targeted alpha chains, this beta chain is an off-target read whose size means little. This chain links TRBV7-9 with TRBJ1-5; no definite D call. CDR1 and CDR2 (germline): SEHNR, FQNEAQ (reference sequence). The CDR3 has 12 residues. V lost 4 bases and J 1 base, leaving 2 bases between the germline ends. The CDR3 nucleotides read TGTGCCAGCAGCTGGAGCAATCAGCCCCAGCATTTT. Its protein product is CASSWSNQPQHF.

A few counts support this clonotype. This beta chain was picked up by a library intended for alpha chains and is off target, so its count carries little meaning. Here the CDR3 DNA reads TGTGCCAGCAGCGGGGAACGAGCAGGGTCCCTCTACAAGGATACGCAGTATTTT. Translated: CASSGERAGSLYKDTQYF. The rearrangement joins TRBV5-4 to TRBJ2-3; a possible D gene is TRBD1 (5 bases). There are 18 residues in the CDR3. V lost 4 bases to trimming and J lost 6 bases, with 27 bases between them. The V gene's germline CDR1 is SGHNT and CDR2 YYREEE (reference sequence).

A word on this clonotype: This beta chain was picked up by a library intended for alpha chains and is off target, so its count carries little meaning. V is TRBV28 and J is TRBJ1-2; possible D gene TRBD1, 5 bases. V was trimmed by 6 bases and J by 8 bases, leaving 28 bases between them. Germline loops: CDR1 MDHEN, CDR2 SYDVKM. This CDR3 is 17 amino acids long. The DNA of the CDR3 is TGTGCCAGCAGCCTTGGACCCGGGACCGACAAGCCCTGGGGCTACACCTTC. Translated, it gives CASSLGPGTDKPWGYTF.

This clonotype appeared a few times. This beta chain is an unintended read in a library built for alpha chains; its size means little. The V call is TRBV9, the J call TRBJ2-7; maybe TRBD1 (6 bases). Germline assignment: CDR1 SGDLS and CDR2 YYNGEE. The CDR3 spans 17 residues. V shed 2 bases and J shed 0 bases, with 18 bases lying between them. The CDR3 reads CASSVSPQDSSSYEQYF. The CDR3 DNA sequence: TGTGCCAGCAGCGTGTCTCCACAGGACAGCAGCTCCTACGAGCAGTACTTC.

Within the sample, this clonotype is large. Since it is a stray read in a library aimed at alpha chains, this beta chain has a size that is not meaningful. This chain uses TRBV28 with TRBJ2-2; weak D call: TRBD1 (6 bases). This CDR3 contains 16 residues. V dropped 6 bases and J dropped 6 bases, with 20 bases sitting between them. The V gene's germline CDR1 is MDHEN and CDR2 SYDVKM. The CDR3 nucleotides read TGTGCCAGCAGAGAGCTCAGCGACAGGCACTCCGGGGAGCTGTTTTTT. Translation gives CASRELSDRHSGELFF.